Listed below are T cell receptor beta chains from one sample, sequenced in a study of T cell responses to AZD1222 COVID-19 vaccine. Sequencing was performed with immunoSEQ multiplex PCR; in TCRdb, only in-frame clones are kept and a portion is missing. The sample records around 150,000 clones, 90% being singletons. The source was peripheral blood, collected 28 days after the second AZD1222 dose. These receptor sequences come from an adult who received the AZD1222 COVID-19 vaccine. Both conserved end residues are trimmed from each CDR3. The order of the fields is V gene, CDR3 protein.

>TRBV29-1
SVALGDEQF
>TRBV7-7
ASSLRSGSPGELF
>TRBV29-1
SVEAVLSTAADGYT
>TRBV7-9
ASSLSGYTEAF
>TRBV9
ASRGVGYT
>TRBV6-2/TRBV6-3
ASSYQRTYPPYEQY
>TRBV7-9
ASSLAGTYNEQF
>TRBV7-9
ASSPTAPGLAGEEKY
>TRBV11-1
ASSVTGKSGNTIY
>TRBV7-6
ASSSWTSGPNEQF
>TRBV2
ASSVRYNEQF
>TRBV10-2
ASSVLAGAYEQY
>TRBV7-2
ASSSPPGAYNSPLH
>TRBV7-9
ASTKGLAGNSYEQY
>TRBV5-1
ASSLDPRTDTQY
>TRBV10-3
AISTDSNNSPLH
>TRBV5-1
ASSPRAYSQETQY
>TRBV9
ASSVDADQPQH
>TRBV27
ASSFQGATEAF
>TRBV3-1/TRBV3-2
ASSPEGAYNSPLH
>TRBV12-3/TRBV12-4
ASSLVGNEQF
>TRBV9
ASSGLRDGEQF
>TRBV27
ASSFGGSAYEQY
>TRBV7-9
ASSFGGGTGELF
>TRBV30
AWFPFVGNTEAF
>TRBV4-1
ASSRDRGGGNTIY
>TRBV5-1
ASSLGAVWEKLF
>TRBV5-1
ASSLSSGNYEQY
>TRBV10-1
ASGDRAREAF
>TRBV7-9
ASSFGVPGYT
>TRBV5-1
ASSSGLADYNEQF
>TRBV5-1
ASSLSYPRDTQY
>TRBV13
ASSLRGGGSVDEQY
>TRBV5-4
ASRTDRSGNTIY
>TRBV19
ASRTVGYNEQF
>TRBV2
ASSDRTGSTEAF
>TRBV19
ASTAEASTDTQY
>TRBV5-5
ASSFGRGGGQETQY
>TRBV2
ASRDSNQPQH
>TRBV6-5
ASSYQENYGYT
>TRBV7-9
ASSPEVRNEQY
>TRBV27
ASSLTGARIMNTEAF
>TRBV15
ATSRDPTGDETQY
>TRBV4-1
ASSYRLAETQETQY
>TRBV30
AWSGAGDEQF
>TRBV18
ASSPAPSSGNTIY
>TRBV5-1
ASSFGQGGTYEQY
>TRBV5-1
ASSLGLVAAYEQY
>TRBV23-1
ASRLVQGLSYEQY
>TRBV12-3/TRBV12-4
ASSLGHGYGYT
>TRBV2
ASSQLGPKAEDEQY
>TRBV2
ASSEPFYNEQF
>TRBV24-1
ATSDPSGKSYEQY
>TRBV6-2/TRBV6-3
ASSYFRDRGLSNQPQH
>TRBV14
ASSQAQGANSPLH